These 26 T cell receptor beta chains originate from one sample sequenced in a study of cytomegalovirus exposure and HLA in healthy donors. Primers: 60 Vbeta forward and 13 Jbeta reverse. The protocol was immunoSEQ multiplex PCR, while the TCRdb copy is restricted to in-frame clones and leaves out a portion. The table has roughly 110,000 clones, 65% to 90% seen once. Material: PBMCs. Source of these receptors: a man between 50 and 59 years old in good health and CMV-seronegative.

The chain has TRBV7-2 and TRBJ1-2; D is ambiguous. Trimming removed 3 bases at V and 2 bases at J, with 10 bases between. The CDR3 runs to 14 residues. Germline CDR1 SGHTA, CDR2 FQGNSA. CDR3 nucleotide sequence: TGTGCCAGCAGCTTGGAGAGGGTGAACTATGGCTACACCTTC. This translates into CASSLERVNYGYTF. The variable domain in full, with the rest retrieved from reference TRBV7-2 and TRBJ1-2, is GAGVSQSPSNKVTEKGKDVELRCDPISGHTALYWYRQSLGQGLEFLIYFQGNSAPDKSGLPSDRFSAERTGGSVSTLTIQRTQQEDSAVYLCASSLERVNYGYTFGSGTRLTVV.

This CDR3 reads CASSQEGRGRSNSPLHF. The CDR3 coding sequence is TGCGCCAGCAGCCAAGAGGGAAGGGGGCGAAGTAATTCACCCCTCCACTTT. The chain carries TRBV4-1 and TRBJ1-6; 7 bases fit TRBD1. The V gene's germline CDR1 is MGHRA and CDR2 YSYEKL. The CDR3 sequence is 17 residues long. With 0 bases clipped from V and 6 bases from J, the junction kept 8 bases outside the gene matches.

The CDR3, as DNA: TGTGCCAGTACCACAGGGGCGAACACCGGGGAGCTGTTTTTT. The encoded protein is CASTTGANTGELFF. This chain uses TRBV19 with TRBJ2-2, with 7 bases aligning to TRBD1. Germline V gene data show CDR1 as LNHDA and CDR2 as SQIVND (reference sequence). The CDR3 length is 14 residues. J was trimmed by 0 bases and V by 7 bases; bases with no gene match: 2.

This CDR3 is CASSLWGQGSGYTF. The CDR3 DNA reads TGCGCCAGCAGCTTGTGGGGACAGGGGAGCGGCTACACCTTC. V usage is TRBV5-1 and J usage is TRBJ1-2; 10 nucleotides agree with TRBD1. The germline gives CDR1 SGHRS, CDR2 YFSETQ. J lost 8 bases, V lost 1 base, and 5 bases had no gene match. The CDR3 has 14 amino acids.

This chain connects TRBV7-8 to TRBJ2-7; no clear D gene. The ends were cut back, 5 bases at V and 3 bases at J, with 11 bases in the middle. The CDR3 sequence is 13 residues long. In germline, CDR1 is SGHVS, CDR2 FQNEAQ. In nucleotides, the CDR3 is TGTGCCAGCAGCCCCGGTGGGCGCTACGAGCAGTACGTC. Its translation: CASSPGGRYEQYV.

The V and J genes are TRBV9 and TRBJ2-7; D might be TRBD2 (5 bases). V was trimmed by 0 bases and J by 7 bases, leaving 20 bases between them. The germline CDR1 and CDR2 sequences are SGDLS and YYNGEE. The CDR3 is 16 amino acids. The CDR3 loop reads CASSVETTVGSGEQYF. The CDR3 bases are TGTGCCAGCAGCGTAGAAACGACGGTGGGGTCGGGGGAGCAGTACTTC.

V gene TRBV14 combines with J gene TRBJ2-5; no reliable D call. The germline gives CDR1 SGHDN, CDR2 FVKESK. V was trimmed by 3 bases and J by 7 bases, leaving 18 bases between them. This CDR3 is 15 amino acids long. CDR3 loop: CASSQRSETPWTQYF. As DNA, the CDR3 is TGTGCCAGCAGCCAGAGGAGCGAGACCCCATGGACCCAGTACTTC.

Points on this clone: The sample holds other DNA sequences that translate to the same CDR3. The chain joins TRBV2 to TRBJ2-5; 7 nucleotides line up with TRBD2. The CDR3 consists of 12 residues. V was clipped by 8 bases and J by 5 bases; unmatched bases: 5. The V gene's germline CDR1 is SNHLY and CDR2 FYNNEI. The CDR3 sequence: CASRSGSETQYF. The CDR3 DNA reads TGTGCCAGCCGTAGCGGGTCGGAGACCCAGTACTTC.

CDR3 bases: TGCGCCAGCAGCAGGGGACAGGGGGCGCAGAATGAAAAACTGTTTTTT. Translation gives CASSRGQGAQNEKLFF. The gene calls are TRBV5-1 and TRBJ1-4, with 12 bases that match TRBD1. CDR1 and CDR2 from the germline V gene are SGHRS and YFSETQ. V lost 4 bases, J lost 5 bases, and 6 bases stayed unmatched. The CDR3 has 16 residues.

The CDR3: CASSFHREGQPQHF. The CDR3 DNA reads as TGTGCCAGCAGTTTTCACAGGGAGGGTCAGCCCCAGCATTTT. This rearrangement joins TRBV6-5 to TRBJ1-5; D possibly corresponds to TRBD1 (6 bases). V dropped 4 bases and J dropped 6 bases, with 13 bases sitting between them. The germline gives CDR1 MNHEY, CDR2 SVGAGI. The CDR3 length is 14 residues.

The V call is TRBV2, the J call TRBJ1-4, with 10 positions matching TRBD1. V lost 6 bases, J lost 8 bases, and 6 bases stayed unmatched. Germline lookup yields CDR1 SNHLY and CDR2 FYNNEI. The CDR3 is 14 amino acids. The CDR3 loop is CASRRQGAGEKLFF. The CDR3 region has the DNA TGTGCCAGCAGGAGACAGGGGGCAGGGGAAAAACTGTTTTTT.

This clone was seen once. The genes are TRBV10-2 and TRBJ2-1, with D possibly matching TRBD1 (5 bases). The germline CDR1 and CDR2 sequences are WSHSY and SAAADI. This CDR3 contains 16 residues. Trimming pared 0 bases from V and 8 bases from J, leaving 17 bases between. The CDR3 loop reads CASSESRQSRGDEQFF. DNA for the CDR3: TGCGCCAGCAGTGAGTCAAGACAGTCACGAGGCGATGAGCAGTTCTTC.

The J gene is TRBJ2-5, the V gene TRBV5-1, with TRBD1 matching 7 bases. V shed 4 bases and J 1 base; nucleotides not matched to a gene: 4. The CDR3 has 14 residues. Germline CDR1 SGHRS, CDR2 YFSETQ. CDR3 nucleotide sequence: TGCGCCAGCAGCAGACAGGGACCCCAAGAGACCCAGTACTTC. It encodes CASSRQGPQETQYF.

This rearrangement joins TRBV2 to TRBJ2-3; 13 positions agree with TRBD2. Germline CDR1 and CDR2: SNHLY and FYNNEI. The CDR3 runs to 15 residues. Unmatched junction bases numbered 3, after V lost 5 bases and J lost 4 bases. CDR3 sequence reads: CASSSTSGGADTQYF. The DNA of the CDR3 is TGTGCCAGCAGTTCCACTAGCGGGGGGGCAGATACGCAGTATTTT.

The chain uses TRBV2 and TRBJ2-7; 7 bases map to TRBD1. From germline, CDR1 is SNHLY and CDR2 FYNNEI. V was pared by 8 bases and J by 3 bases, with 4 bases of the junction left unmatched. The length of the CDR3 is 12 residues. The DNA for the CDR3 is TGTGCCAGCGGGACAGAATACTACGAGCAGTACTTC. Protein sequence: CASGTEYYEQYF.

The rearrangement uses TRBV19 and TRBJ1-1; 10 bases match TRBD1. With V trimmed by 7 bases and J by 10 bases, 12 bases remained unmatched. The CDR3 spans 14 residues. Germline-derived CDR1 and CDR2 are LNHDA and SQIVND (reference sequence). DNA for the CDR3: TGTGCCAGTAACGTTCGGACAGGGGGGATTGCAGCTTTCTTT. It specifies CASNVRTGGIAAFF.

The V and J genes are TRBV7-2 and TRBJ2-1, with D perhaps TRBD2 (6 bases). CDR3 size: 16 residues. V lost 4 bases and J lost 3, with 16 bases in between. CDR1 SGHTA and CDR2 FQGNSA come from the germline V gene. The CDR3 sequence is CASSSQAAGNYNEQFF. In DNA form, the CDR3 reads TGTGCCAGCAGCTCCCAGGCAGCGGGTAACTACAATGAGCAGTTCTTC.

The chain links TRBV28 to TRBJ1-2, with TRBD1 matching over 7 bases. V shed 10 bases and J 7 bases; nucleotides not matched to a gene: 9. This CDR3 region has 12 residues. The germline CDR1 and CDR2 sequences are MDHEN and SYDVKM. CDR3 bases: TGTGCCACCGAGGGACAGCGAGCTGGCTACACCTTC. Amino acid sequence: CATEGQRAGYTF.

CDR3 nucleotide sequence: TGCAGCGTTCCCGGGACAGCTAACAATGAGCAGTTCTTC. It yields the protein CSVPGTANNEQFF. The genes are TRBV29-1 and TRBJ2-1; 7 nucleotides match TRBD1. The J segment lost 5 bases and the V segment lost 5 bases, leaving 6 bases of the junction unmatched. CDR1 is SQVTM and CDR2 is ANQGSEA in the germline V gene. The CDR3 loop spans 13 amino acids.

The CDR3 DNA reads as TGCGCCAGCAGTGACCGGGACAGGGGGTTCTACACCTTC. Amino acid sequence: CASSDRDRGFYTF. V and J are TRBV10-2 and TRBJ1-2; 11 bases match TRBD1. Germline lookup yields CDR1 WSHSY and CDR2 SAAADI. With 3 bases clipped from V and 10 bases from J, the junction kept 4 bases outside the gene matches. The CDR3 is 13 amino acids.

The V gene is TRBV18, the J gene TRBJ2-4; the D gene is possibly TRBD1 (7 bases). Germline CDR1 reads KGHSH; CDR2 reads LQKENI. The CDR3 is made up of 13 amino acids. V shed 6 bases and J shed 6 bases, with 12 bases lying between them. CDR3 sequence reads: CASSAGQLNIQYF. The CDR3 coding sequence is TGTGCCAGCTCGGCGGGACAGCTAAACATTCAGTACTTC.

This clone has just a few counts. The chain combines TRBV19 with TRBJ2-1; the match to TRBD2 covers 13 bases. The CDR3 extends over 15 amino acids. From germline, CDR1 is LNHDA and CDR2 SQIVND (reference sequence). Trimming at V came to 6 bases and at J to 8 bases, leaving 7 bases not matched to a gene. The CDR3 region has the DNA TGTGCCAGTAGCACCACTAGCGGGGGGGCTGATGAGCAGTTCTTC. Its translation is CASSTTSGGADEQFF.

This sequence joins TRBV9 and TRBJ2-1; D possibly corresponds to TRBD2 (5 bases). The CDR3 consists of 14 residues. The germline CDR1 and CDR2 sequences are SGDLS and YYNGEE. Trimming took 0 bases from V and 10 from J, leaving 14 bases between them. The CDR3 DNA reads TGTGCCAGCAGCGTAGTGCTAGCTGCGGGCGAGCAGTTCTTC. This gives the protein CASSVVLAAGEQFF. The full variable domain, in which reference TRBV9 and TRBJ2-1 provide the parts outside the CDR3, is DSGVTQTPKHLITATGQRVTLRCSPRSGDLSVYWYQQSLDQGLQFLIQYYNGEERAKGNILERFSAQQFPDLHSELNLSSLELGDSALYFCASSVVLAAGEQFFGPGTRLTVL.

This chain uses TRBV19 with TRBJ2-3; D is possibly TRBD2 (5 bases). Between the trimmed V and J ends, which lost 0 bases and 0 bases, there was a span of 13 bases. Germline V gene sequence: CDR1 LNHDA, CDR2 SQIVND (reference sequence). CDR3 size: 17 residues. This CDR3 is CASSIDRAGLSTDTQYF. Here the CDR3 DNA reads TGTGCCAGTAGTATAGATCGGGCGGGCCTAAGCACAGATACGCAGTATTTT.

The gene calls are TRBV5-4 and TRBJ1-3; D ambiguous. Trimming removed 0 bases at V and 1 base at J, with 2 bases between. The CDR3 consists of 13 residues. CDR1 SGHNT and CDR2 YYREEE come from the germline V gene (reference sequence). The CDR3 DNA sequence: TGTGCCAGCAGCTTGGCGTCTGGAAACACCATATATTTT. Amino acids: CASSLASGNTIYF.

The CDR3, as DNA: TGTGTAACCGGGGGGGTCTTGAACACTGAAGCTTTCTTT. It encodes CVTGGVLNTEAFF. The chain joins TRBV2 to TRBJ1-1; the D gene is possibly TRBD1 (5 bases). The germline CDR1 and CDR2 sequences are SNHLY and FYNNEI. The length of the CDR3 is 13 residues.